A single sample is the source of the 3 T cell receptor beta chains below, sequenced in a study of Graves' ophthalmopathy and Graves' hyperthyroidism. From RNA, the CDR3 regions of TCR beta chains were amplified and sequenced. Second-round multiplex PCR came after a first-round RT-PCR that employed HTBI primers. TCRdb processed the multiplex PCR reads anew with MiXCR; each CDR3 protein has one entry. Here the sample spans about 400,000 distinct CDR3 sequences, approximately 20% being singletons. The sequencing input was peripheral blood. These receptors all come from a young woman with Graves' ophthalmopathy.

This clonotype was detected ten times or more. This chain links TRBV3-1 with TRBJ1-1, with D possibly being TRBD1 (6 bases). There are 17 residues in the CDR3. The germline V gene encodes CDR1 LGHDT and CDR2 YNNKEL (reference sequence). Trimming cost V 1 base and J 0 bases, with 15 bases left between them. The CDR3 coding sequence is TGTGCCAGCAGCCAAGTTTGGTCCGAGGGGGTGAACACTGAAGCTTTCTTT. It is translated as CASSQVWSEGVNTEAFF.

Many counts were recorded for this clonotype. The chain is built from TRBV30 and TRBJ2-5; tentative D call: TRBD2 (5 bases). Trimming removed 3 bases from V and 2 bases from J, with 7 bases in between. CDR1 and CDR2 (germline): GTSNPN, SVGIG (reference sequence). CDR3 size: 12 residues. The CDR3 DNA sequence: TGTGCCTGGAGGGAGGAGCAAGAGACCCAGTACTTC. Translated, it gives CAWREEQETQYF.

The table lists this clonotype with many counts. The rearrangement joins TRBV28 to TRBJ2-7; D unclear. V was cut by 2 bases and J by 3 bases, with 14 bases left in between. The CDR3 loop spans 15 amino acids. The germline V gene encodes CDR1 MDHEN and CDR2 SYDVKM. This CDR3 is CASSLPYIPGYEQYF. CDR3 DNA sequence: TGTGCCAGCAGTTTACCCTATATCCCCGGCTACGAGCAGTACTTC.